This T cell receptor beta chain emerged from a study of spatial heterogeneity in lung cancer. Study-wide context: On average, each unique TCR and UMI combination appeared more than ten times in raw reads.

In its sample, this clonotype is medium-sized. Time point specified: sample taken at primary tumor resection. One entry per CDR3 protein results from TCRdb running MiXCR on the 5' RACE reads. The sample shows 740 or so distinct CDR3 sequences, more than 10% of them seen only once. V shed 2 bases, J shed 9 bases, and the junction held 6 bases outside the gene matches. The CDR3 extends over 16 amino acids. The germline V gene encodes CDR1 SGDLS and CDR2 YYNGEE. The sample consisted of normal lung tissue next to the tumor, taken at surgery. This TCR was recovered from a male donor with early-stage non-small cell lung cancer. The V and J genes are TRBV9 and TRBJ2-2; TRBD2 aligns across 14 bases. The CDR3 reads CASSVGLAGVSRELFF. CDR3 bases: TGTGCCAGCAGCGTGGGACTAGCGGGAGTTTCCCGGGAGCTGTTTTTT.